The clone carrying this T cell receptor beta chain was recorded at least ten times. The entry originates in a study of T cells in Graves' hyperthyroidism and ophthalmopathy. Amplification of TCR beta CDR3 regions was performed using RNA transcripts as template. During a first-round RT-PCR of the TCR CDR3, the HTBI primer set was used. Using its own MiXCR run on the multiplex PCR reads, TCRdb lists one record per CDR3 protein. The sample holds around 360,000 distinct CDR3 sequences; approximately 14% are singletons and the top ten take roughly a fifth. Material for sequencing was blood. This sequence was found in an older woman with Graves' ophthalmopathy.

In DNA, the CDR3 is TGTGCCAGCAAGAGGGAGGGCTCTGGAAACACCATATATTTT. Translating gives CASKREGSGNTIYF. The rearrangement links TRBV3-1 to TRBJ1-3; D call uncertain. The CDR3 extends over 14 amino acids. V was cut by 7 bases and J by 0 bases, with 10 bases left in between. Germline lookup yields CDR1 LGHDT and CDR2 YNNKEL (reference sequence).